A single sample is the source of the 30 T cell receptor beta chains below, sequenced in a study of control samples from healthy donors and cancer patients. Repertoires were generated with immunoSEQ multiplex PCR, while TCRdb's copy carries only in-frame clones and drops some. The sample contains 130,000 to 150,000 clones, 80% to 95% of which appear only once. What was sequenced was blood. Every receptor here comes from a man younger than 35 in good health.

V gene TRBV27 combines with J gene TRBJ2-7; possibly TRBD1 or TRBD2 for D (6 bases each). There are 15 residues in the CDR3. Looked up from germline, CDR1 is MNHEY and CDR2 is SMNVEV (reference sequence). V dropped 3 bases and J dropped 4 bases, with 16 bases sitting between them. The CDR3 nucleotides read TGTGCCAGCAGTTTTAGGGGGGCCTCCGGATACGAGCAGTACTTC. Residues: CASSFRGASGYEQYF.

The genes are TRBV4-2 and TRBJ1-5; D is ambiguous. This CDR3 contains 14 residues. The germline V and J ends were trimmed by 4 bases and 4 bases, with 11 bases remaining between them. The germline V gene encodes CDR1 LGHNA and CDR2 YNFKEQ. The CDR3 bases are TGTGCCAGCAGCCCAGAGGGTTATAATCAGCCCCAGCATTTT. Its translation is CASSPEGYNQPQHF.

This clone was counted once. The junction departs from the called germline gene at one end, perhaps through a read error. The rearrangement links TRBV7-7 to TRBJ1-2; D is perhaps TRBD1 (6 bases). This CDR3 region has 15 residues. Germline V gives CDR1 SSHAT, CDR2 FNYEAQ (reference sequence). The CDR3 nucleotides read TGTGCTAGCAGCGCAGTCCGACAGGAGGACTATGGCTACACCTTC. This gives the protein CASSAVRQEDYGYTF. The complete variable domain, with remaining parts taken from reference TRBV7-7 and TRBJ1-2, reads GAGVSQSPRYKVTKRGQDVTLRCDPISSHATLYWYQQALGQGPEFLTYFNYEAQPDKSGLPSDRFSAERPEGSISTLTIQRTEQRDSAMYRCASSAVRQEDYGYTFGSGTRLTVV.

V usage is TRBV15 and J usage is TRBJ2-1; D is perhaps TRBD2 (6 bases). The V gene's germline CDR1 is LNHNV and CDR2 YYDKDF (reference sequence). This CDR3 is 14 amino acids long. V shed 1 base and J shed 6 bases, with 10 bases lying between them. The CDR3 loop is CATSRGGGVNEQFF. For the CDR3, the DNA is TGTGCCACCAGCAGAGGTGGCGGGGTCAATGAGCAGTTCTTC.

This chain connects TRBV3-1 (or the pseudogene TRBV3-2) to TRBJ2-2, with D maybe TRBD2 (5 bases). Looked up from germline, CDR1 is LGHDT and CDR2 is YNNKEL (reference sequence). Trimming took off 3 bases at V and 0 bases at J, with 17 bases between the two ends. This CDR3 is 18 amino acids long. The CDR3 DNA follows: TGTGCCAGCAGCCATTGGACGTTCACTAGAGCGAACACCGGGGAGCTGTTTTTT. Its protein is CASSHWTFTRANTGELFF.

The rearrangement uses TRBV5-1 and TRBJ1-1; the D gene is possibly TRBD1 (6 bases). Germline V gives CDR1 SGHRS, CDR2 YFSETQ. CDR3 length: 16 amino acids. The ends were cut back, 5 bases at V and 1 base at J, with 18 bases in the middle. The CDR3 DNA sequence: TGCGCCAGCAGTTTAACACTGGGACAACAGAACACTGAAGCTTTCTTT. This gives the protein CASSLTLGQQNTEAFF.

V usage is TRBV25-1 and J usage is TRBJ2-1; the D call may be TRBD1 or TRBD2 (6 bases each). CDR1 is MGHDK and CDR2 is SYGVNS in the germline V gene. The CDR3 spans 16 residues. The germline V and J ends were trimmed by 0 bases and 7 bases, with 16 bases remaining between them. CDR3 sequence: CASSEYLRGAGNEQFF. CDR3 DNA: TGTGCCAGCAGTGAATATCTAAGGGGGGCAGGGAATGAGCAGTTCTTC.

The chain has TRBV30 and TRBJ1-6, with D possibly matching TRBD1 (5 bases). CDR3 length equals 13 residues. Between the trimmed V and J ends, which lost 0 bases and 9 bases, there was a span of 9 bases. Looked up from germline, CDR1 is GTSNPN and CDR2 is SVGIG (reference sequence). CDR3 coding DNA: TGTGCCTGGAGTGTCGGGGCGCGTTCACCCCTCCACTTT. Its protein is CAWSVGARSPLHF.

The chain couples TRBV29-1 to TRBJ2-2; 7 bases match TRBD2. CDR1 and CDR2 (germline): SQVTM, ANQGSEA. This CDR3 contains 15 residues. Losses at the gene ends were 7 bases for V and 4 bases for J; bases not matched to a gene: 12. The CDR3 DNA follows: TGCAGCGCCCGGTCGGGGGAGGGAGGCACCGGGGAGCTGTTTTTT. Residues: CSARSGEGGTGELFF.

The V gene is TRBV5-4, the J gene TRBJ2-2; D gene uncertain. The CDR3 totals 15 residues. Trimming took 7 bases from V and 0 from J, leaving 13 bases between them. CDR1 and CDR2 (germline): SGHNT, YYREEE (reference sequence). The CDR3 spells CASPPDGANTGELFF. The CDR3 DNA sequence: TGTGCCAGCCCGCCTGATGGGGCGAACACCGGGGAGCTGTTTTTT. The entire variable domain, with the rest obtained from reference TRBV5-4 and TRBJ2-2, is as follows: ETGVTQSPTHLIKTRGQQVTLRCSSQSGHNTVSWYQQALGQGPQFIFQYYREEENGRGNFPPRFSGLQFPNYSSELNVNALELDDSALYLCASPPDGANTGELFFGEGSRLTVL.

CDR3 bases: TGTGCCAGCAGCCCTCAACTACGGGAAGAGAAGGATGGCTACACCTTC. It translates to CASSPQLREEKDGYTF. The gene calls are TRBV7-9 and TRBJ1-2; the D is unclear. Trimming cost V 5 bases and J 6 bases, with 22 bases left between them. The CDR3 length is 16 residues. Germline V gives CDR1 SEHNR, CDR2 FQNEAQ (reference sequence).

The chain couples TRBV30 to TRBJ1-2; D possibly corresponds to TRBD1 (6 bases). V lost 4 bases and J 5 bases, leaving 17 bases between the germline ends. The germline V gene encodes CDR1 GTSNPN and CDR2 SVGIG (reference sequence). The CDR3 length is 14 residues. CDR3 in DNA: TGTGCCTGGACCTCCGGGACACGAACTTATGGCTACACCTTC. Residues: CAWTSGTRTYGYTF.

This chain links TRBV10-3 with TRBJ1-6, with unresolved D. CDR3 size: 15 residues. Germline CDR1 ENHRY, CDR2 SYGVKD. V lost 3 bases and J 7 bases, leaving 13 bases between the germline ends. CDR3: CAISDDAPGNSPLHF. The CDR3 DNA reads TGTGCCATCAGTGACGACGCCCCGGGGAATTCACCCCTCCACTTT.

This clone was counted many times. The V and J genes are TRBV3-1 (or the pseudogene TRBV3-2) and TRBJ1-6, with no clear D. CDR1 LGHDT and CDR2 YNNKEL come from the germline V gene (reference sequence). The V end lost 4 bases, the J end lost 10 bases, and 14 bases lay between the germline ends. This CDR3 is 14 amino acids long. The CDR3 coding sequence is TGTGCCAGCAGCCTGGACCTGCCACGGTCACCCCTCCACTTT. Protein: CASSLDLPRSPLHF.

The genes are TRBV30 and TRBJ2-2, with a possible D match to TRBD1 (5 bases). Per germline, CDR1 GTSNPN and CDR2 SVGIG (reference sequence). The length of the CDR3 is 13 residues. Deletions cut 2 bases from V and 6 bases from J, with 10 bases between. The CDR3 is CAWSHQGSGELFF. The CDR3 coding sequence is TGTGCCTGGAGTCATCAGGGCTCCGGGGAGCTGTTTTTT. Supplemented by reference TRBV30 and TRBJ2-2, the full variable domain reads SQTIHQWPATLVQPVGSPLSLECTVEGTSNPNLYWYRQAAGRGLQLLFYSVGIGQISSEVPQNLSASRPQDRQFILSSKKLLLSDSGFYLCAWSHQGSGELFFGEGSRLTVL.

As for this clone: One end of the junction varies from germline; a read error may be responsible. The chain links TRBV7-7 to TRBJ2-1; no clear D. CDR1 and CDR2 from the germline V gene are SSHAT and FNYEAQ (reference sequence). The CDR3 is made up of 14 amino acids. For the CDR3, the DNA is TGTGCTAGCAGCCAGGTGCGCGATTCCAATGAGCAGTTCTTC. This gives the protein CASSQVRDSNEQFF.

The chain employs TRBV30 and TRBJ1-1, with 7 nucleotides matching TRBD1. Germline V gene sequence: CDR1 GTSNPN, CDR2 SVGIG (reference sequence). This CDR3 spans 12 amino acids. V shed 5 bases, J shed 2 bases, and the junction held 2 bases outside the gene matches. CDR3 region: CAWEGGNTEAFF. Here the CDR3 DNA reads TGTGCCTGGGAAGGGGGCAACACTGAAGCTTTCTTT.

V is TRBV3-1 (or the pseudogene TRBV3-2) and J is TRBJ1-2; 12 nucleotides align to TRBD1. The germline gives CDR1 LGHDT, CDR2 YNNKEL (reference sequence). The CDR3 sequence is 16 residues long. Trimming at V came to 1 base and at J to 8 bases, leaving 8 bases not matched to a gene. The CDR3: CASSQVRDRGRGGYTF. In nucleotides, the CDR3 is TGTGCCAGCAGCCAAGTGAGGGACAGGGGGCGCGGGGGCTACACCTTC.

This clone came up once. V gene TRBV6-6 combines with J gene TRBJ2-5; 9 bases line up with TRBD2. V trimming: 6 bases; J trimming: 3 bases; junction bases outside the gene matches: 8. Germline-derived CDR1 and CDR2 are MNHNY and SVGAGI (reference sequence). CDR3 length: 15 residues. In DNA, the CDR3 is TGTGCCAGCAGCCTCCCAGCGGGAGGAAAAGAGACCCAGTACTTC. The encoded protein is CASSLPAGGKETQYF.

The V gene is TRBV30, the J gene TRBJ1-4, with TRBD1 matching over 7 bases. CDR1 is GTSNPN, CDR2 SVGIG, per germline (reference sequence). This CDR3 is 17 amino acids long. The junction had 9 bases not matched to a gene; V was cut back by 2 bases and J by 0 bases. CDR3 coding DNA: TGTGCCTGGAGTCTAGGGGGCCAGGGGGCAACTAATGAAAAACTGTTTTTT. It translates to CAWSLGGQGATNEKLFF.

J is TRBJ1-1 and V is TRBV4-1; D unclear. The V and J ends lost 0 bases and 8 bases respectively, with 13 bases between them. CDR1 and CDR2 from the germline V gene are MGHRA and YSYEKL. The CDR3 consists of 14 residues. The CDR3 nucleotides are TGCGCCAGCAGCCAAGATCCTTCCGCCCGGGAAGCTTTCTTT. It codes for CASSQDPSAREAFF.

This sequence joins TRBV5-4 and TRBJ2-3; TRBD1 agrees at 10 bases. V lost 0 bases, J lost 1 base, and 5 bases stayed unmatched. Germline assignment: CDR1 SGHNT and CDR2 YYREEE (reference sequence). The length of the CDR3 is 17 residues. The CDR3 is CASSLASGTGGTDTQYF. The CDR3 nucleotides read TGTGCCAGCAGCTTGGCTTCCGGGACAGGGGGCACAGATACGCAGTATTTT.

On this clone itself: At one boundary the junction diverges from the germline segment, which might be a read error. Other DNA sequences in this specimen translate into the identical CDR3. The chain has TRBV18 and TRBJ2-5, with 9 bases aligning to TRBD1. The CDR3 has 17 residues. Looked up from germline, CDR1 is KGHSH and CDR2 is LQKENI. CDR3 sequence (DNA): TGTGCCAGCTCGCCACGGGAACCGGGACAGGGCGGCGAGACCCAGTACTTC. It encodes CASSPREPGQGGETQYF.

V and J are TRBV7-9 and TRBJ2-1; D is undetermined. Between the trimmed V and J ends, which lost 0 bases and 7 bases, there was a span of 10 bases. This CDR3 is built from 14 residues. In germline, CDR1 is SEHNR, CDR2 FQNEAQ (reference sequence). CDR3 DNA: TGTGCCAGCAGCTTAGCTTCCCTAGGTAATGAGCAGTTCTTC. Residues: CASSLASLGNEQFF.

The rearrangement uses TRBV10-2 and TRBJ1-1; D remains ambiguous. Germline CDR1 reads WSHSY; CDR2 reads SAAADI. Trimming stripped 6 bases from V and 2 bases from J, with 16 bases between. The length of the CDR3 is 15 residues. The CDR3 loop is CASRETMGVNTEAFF. The DNA of the CDR3 is TGCGCCAGCAGGGAGACCATGGGAGTCAACACTGAAGCTTTCTTT.

The gene calls are TRBV4-1 and TRBJ2-1; TRBD2 matches 7 bases. The CDR3 length is 16 residues. Germline lookup yields CDR1 MGHRA and CDR2 YSYEKL. Trimming removed 4 bases from V and 4 bases from J; junction bases left unmatched: 10. The CDR3 coding sequence is TGCGCCAGCAGCCTTCGTGAAGCGGGGATTTACAATGAGCAGTTCTTC. Its protein is CASSLREAGIYNEQFF.

The V and J genes are TRBV5-5 and TRBJ1-4; the match to TRBD1 covers 8 bases. The CDR3 is 14 residues long. J gave up 5 bases and V 3 bases, and 3 bases lay outside the gene matches. Germline CDR1 reads SGHKS; CDR2 reads YYEKEE (reference sequence). CDR3: CASSSRDRNEKLFF. The CDR3 DNA is TGTGCCAGCAGCTCCCGGGACAGGAATGAAAAACTGTTTTTT.

CDR3 residues: CASSPTGANVLTF. CDR3 sequence (DNA): TGTGCCAGTAGCCCAACTGGGGCCAACGTCCTGACTTTC. The chain uses TRBV19 and TRBJ2-6; D is unclear. From germline, CDR1 is LNHDA and CDR2 SQIVND (reference sequence). This CDR3 spans 13 amino acids. Trimming cost V 6 bases and J 2 bases, with 5 bases left between them.

The rearrangement joins TRBV6-2 or TRBV6-3 to TRBJ2-5; D gene ambiguous. Germline V lookup: CDR1 MNHEY, CDR2 SVGEGT. Deletions cut 6 bases from V and 1 base from J, with 12 bases between. This CDR3 is built from 14 residues. The CDR3 here is CASSRSAAQETQYF. The CDR3, as DNA: TGTGCCAGCAGCCGGTCTGCGGCCCAAGAGACCCAGTACTTC.

The chain has TRBV5-1 and TRBJ2-6, with D perhaps TRBD1 (6 bases). V shed 0 bases and J shed 3 bases, with 19 bases lying between them. The CDR3 has 19 amino acids. Germline lookup yields CDR1 SGHRS and CDR2 YFSETQ. The CDR3 region is CASSLAIRTVVFGANVLTF. CDR3 in DNA: TGCGCCAGCAGCTTGGCCATTCGGACAGTGGTTTTTGGGGCCAACGTCCTGACTTTC.